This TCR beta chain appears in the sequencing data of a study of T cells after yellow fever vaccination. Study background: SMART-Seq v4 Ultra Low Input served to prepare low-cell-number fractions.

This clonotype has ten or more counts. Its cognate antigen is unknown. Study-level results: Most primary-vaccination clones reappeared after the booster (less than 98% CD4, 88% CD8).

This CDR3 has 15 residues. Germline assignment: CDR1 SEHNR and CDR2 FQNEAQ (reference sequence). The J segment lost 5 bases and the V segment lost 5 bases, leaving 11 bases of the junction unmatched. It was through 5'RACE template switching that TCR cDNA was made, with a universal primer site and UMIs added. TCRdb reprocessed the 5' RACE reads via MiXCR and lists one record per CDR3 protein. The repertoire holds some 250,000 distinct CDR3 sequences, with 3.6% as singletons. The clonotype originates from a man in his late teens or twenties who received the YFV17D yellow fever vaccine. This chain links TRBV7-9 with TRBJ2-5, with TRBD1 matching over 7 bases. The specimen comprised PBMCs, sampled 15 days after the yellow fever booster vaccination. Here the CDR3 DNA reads TGTGCCAGCAGCCCTAAGGGGGCTTCGGTGGAGACCCAGTACTTC. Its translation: CASSPKGASVETQYF.